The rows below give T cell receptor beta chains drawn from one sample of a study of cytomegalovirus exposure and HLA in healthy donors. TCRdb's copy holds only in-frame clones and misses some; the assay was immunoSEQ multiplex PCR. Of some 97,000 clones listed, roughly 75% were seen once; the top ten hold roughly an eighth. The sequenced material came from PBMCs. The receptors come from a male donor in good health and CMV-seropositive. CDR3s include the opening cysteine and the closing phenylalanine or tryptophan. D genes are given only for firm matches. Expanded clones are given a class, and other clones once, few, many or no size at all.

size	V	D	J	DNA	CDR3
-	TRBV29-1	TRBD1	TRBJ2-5	TGCAGCGTACCCGGGACAGGGGTAGAGACCCAGTACTTC	CSVPGTGVETQYF
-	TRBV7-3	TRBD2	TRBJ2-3	TGTGCCAGCAGCTTATGGGCTAGCGGGGGAAATACGCAGTATTTT	CASSLWASGGNTQYF
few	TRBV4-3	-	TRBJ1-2	TGCGCCAGCAGCCGCTCTCCGGTGGTGGCTAACTATGGCTACACCTTC	CASSRSPVVANYGYTF
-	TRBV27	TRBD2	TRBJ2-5	TGTGCCAGCAGGAGGACTAGGAGAGAGACCCAGTACTTC	CASRRTRRETQYF
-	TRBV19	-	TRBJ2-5	TGTGCCAGTAGCACCTGGGGCCTTACAGGGACCTCGGAGACCCAGTACTTC	CASSTWGLTGTSETQYF
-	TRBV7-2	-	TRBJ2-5	TGTGCCAGCAGCCATAGACGAAGCGAAGAGACCCAGTACTTC	CASSHRRSEETQYF
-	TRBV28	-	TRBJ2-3	TGTGCCAGCAGTTTATGGCCAGGTACCCTATTCGCAGATACGCAGTATTTT	CASSLWPGTLFADTQYF
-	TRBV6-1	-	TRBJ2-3	TGTGCCAGCAGTAACGTGGCGGGGCGGCGAAATACGCAGTATTTT	CASSNVAGRRNTQYF
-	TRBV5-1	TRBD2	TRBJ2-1	TGCGCCAGCAGCTTGCCGGGACTAGCGTACAATGAGCAGTTCTTC	CASSLPGLAYNEQFF
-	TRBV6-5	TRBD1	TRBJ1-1	TGTGCCAGCAGGCCCCGACAGGGGGCGAACACTGAAGCTTTCTTT	CASRPRQGANTEAFF